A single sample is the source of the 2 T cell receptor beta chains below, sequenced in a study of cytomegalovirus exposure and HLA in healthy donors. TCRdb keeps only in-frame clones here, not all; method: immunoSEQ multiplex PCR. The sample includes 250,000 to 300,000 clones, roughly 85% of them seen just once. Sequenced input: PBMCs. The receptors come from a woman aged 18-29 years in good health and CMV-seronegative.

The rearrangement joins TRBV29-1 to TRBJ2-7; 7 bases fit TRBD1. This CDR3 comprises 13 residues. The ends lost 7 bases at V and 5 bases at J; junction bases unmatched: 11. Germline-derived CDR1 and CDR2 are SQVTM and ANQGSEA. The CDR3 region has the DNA TGCAGCGGCTTAGACAGGGAATTGCACGAGCAGTACTTC. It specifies CSGLDRELHEQYF.

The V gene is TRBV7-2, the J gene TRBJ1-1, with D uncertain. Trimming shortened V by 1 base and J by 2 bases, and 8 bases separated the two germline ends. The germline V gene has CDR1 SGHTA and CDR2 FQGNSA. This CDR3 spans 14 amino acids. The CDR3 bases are TGTGCCAGCAGCTTAGGCGAGCACAACACTGAAGCTTTCTTT. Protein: CASSLGEHNTEAFF.